This T cell receptor (beta chain) was profiled in a study of T cell responses to AZD1222 COVID-19 vaccine. Study-wide results and caveats: Only five or six AZD1222 recipients tested seropositive at baseline. Donors were mostly white British, more females; clonal diversity possibly underestimated.

V lost 2 bases and J lost 8; bases outside the gene matches: 11. Per germline, CDR1 MGHRA and CDR2 YSYEKL. This CDR3 is built from 16 residues. Notes on this clone: Antigen specificity is unknown.

Clones were sequenced by immunoSEQ multiplex PCR, and TCRdb holds only the in-frame ones, with some missing. The table has roughly 140,000 clones, about 87% seen once. The chain links TRBV4-1 to TRBJ1-3; 8 bases agree with TRBD1. The specimen comprised peripheral blood, sampled on day 0 of AZD1222 vaccination. The TCR was taken from an adult in good health. CDR3 sequence (DNA): TGCGCCAGCAGCCAACTTCCTGGACAGGGTGGCGACACCATATATTTT. Its protein product is CASSQLPGQGGDTIYF.